This T cell receptor beta chain stems from a study of control samples from healthy donors and cancer patients. This clone came up once. The identical CDR3 is also encoded by other nucleotide sequences in the sample. Clones were read by immunoSEQ multiplex PCR, and TCRdb kept only the in-frame ones, dropping some. The sample contains some 120,000 clones, 87% of which appear only once. The CDR3 consists of 15 residues. Trimming pared 0 bases from V and 1 base from J, leaving 7 bases between. Per the germline V gene, CDR1 is SGHRS and CDR2 is YFSETQ. V gene TRBV5-1 combines with J gene TRBJ2-2; D is undetermined. The sequenced material came from blood. The clonotype comes from a man in his thirties or forties in good health. The DNA for the CDR3 is TGCGCCAGCAGCTTGGTCCCCGGGAACACCGGGGAGCTGTTTTTT. This sequence encodes CASSLVPGNTGELFF.